This T cell receptor beta chain appears in the sequencing data of a study of blood T cells in healthy people across ages. Next came a second PCR, run for 7 to 11 cycles, which used a sample-barcoded 5' primer along with a J-beta primer mix. Via MiXCR, TCRdb re-called the 5' RACE reads, giving one row per CDR3 protein. The sample records 1.5 million to 2 million distinct CDR3 sequences, around 48% being singletons. The junction had 9 bases not matched to a gene; V was cut back by 2 bases and J by 6 bases. This CDR3 is 16 amino acids long. Germline lookup yields CDR1 MGHRA and CDR2 YSYEKL. Sequencing was carried out using blood. The genes are TRBV4-1 and TRBJ2-3; TRBD1 matches at 9 bases. This TCR came from a woman in her forties in good health. DNA of the CDR3: TGCGCCAGCAGCCAATTCAGGGACAGGGAGCCCGATACGCAGTATTTT. This translates into CASSQFRDREPDTQYF.